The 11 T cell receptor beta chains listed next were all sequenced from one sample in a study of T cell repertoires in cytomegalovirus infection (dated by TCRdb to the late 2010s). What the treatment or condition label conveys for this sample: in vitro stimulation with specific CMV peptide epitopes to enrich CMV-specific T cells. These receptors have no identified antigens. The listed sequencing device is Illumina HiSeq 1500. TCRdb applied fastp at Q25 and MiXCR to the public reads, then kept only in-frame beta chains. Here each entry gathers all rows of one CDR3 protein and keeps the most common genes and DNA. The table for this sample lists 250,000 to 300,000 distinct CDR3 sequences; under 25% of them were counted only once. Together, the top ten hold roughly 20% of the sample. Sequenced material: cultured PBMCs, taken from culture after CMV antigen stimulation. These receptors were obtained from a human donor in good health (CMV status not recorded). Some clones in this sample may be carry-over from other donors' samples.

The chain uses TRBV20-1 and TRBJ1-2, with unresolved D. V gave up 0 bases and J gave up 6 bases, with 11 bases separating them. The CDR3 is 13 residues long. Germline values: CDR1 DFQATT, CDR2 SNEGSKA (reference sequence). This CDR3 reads CSARDRLGDGYTF. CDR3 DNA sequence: TGCAGTGCTAGAGATCGCCTCGGGGATGGCTACACCTTC.

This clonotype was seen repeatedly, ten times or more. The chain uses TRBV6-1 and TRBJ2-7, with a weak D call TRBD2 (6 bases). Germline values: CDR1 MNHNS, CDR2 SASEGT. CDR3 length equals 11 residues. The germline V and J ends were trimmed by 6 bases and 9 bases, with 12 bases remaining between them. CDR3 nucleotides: TGTGCCAGCAGCTGGACCGGGGGGCAGTACGTC. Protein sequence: CASSWTGGQYV.

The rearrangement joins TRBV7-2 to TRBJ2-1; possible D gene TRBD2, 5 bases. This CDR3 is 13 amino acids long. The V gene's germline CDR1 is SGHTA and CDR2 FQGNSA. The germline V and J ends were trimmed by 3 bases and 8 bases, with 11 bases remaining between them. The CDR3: CASSFGRRDEQFF. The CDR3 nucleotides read TGTGCCAGCAGCTTTGGGAGACGGGATGAGCAGTTCTTC. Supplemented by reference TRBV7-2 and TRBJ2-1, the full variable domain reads GAGVSQSPSNKVTEKGKDVELRCDPISGHTALYWYRQSLGQGLEFLIYFQGNSAPDKSGLPSDRFSAERTGGSVSTLTIQRTQQEDSAVYLCASSFGRRDEQFFGPGTRLTVL.

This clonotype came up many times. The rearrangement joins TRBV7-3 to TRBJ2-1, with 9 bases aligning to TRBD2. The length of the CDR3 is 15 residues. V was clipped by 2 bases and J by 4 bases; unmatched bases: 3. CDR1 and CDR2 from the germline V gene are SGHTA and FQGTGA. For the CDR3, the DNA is TGTGCCAGCAGCTTAGGGACTAGCCTTTACAATGAGCAGTTCTTC. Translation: CASSLGTSLYNEQFF.

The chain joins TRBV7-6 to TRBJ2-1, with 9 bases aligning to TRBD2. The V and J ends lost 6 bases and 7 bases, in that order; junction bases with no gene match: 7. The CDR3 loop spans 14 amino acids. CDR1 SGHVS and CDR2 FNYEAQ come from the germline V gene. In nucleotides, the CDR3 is TGTGCCAGCAGATGGCATAGCGGGAGAAATGAGCAGTTCTTC. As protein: CASRWHSGRNEQFF.

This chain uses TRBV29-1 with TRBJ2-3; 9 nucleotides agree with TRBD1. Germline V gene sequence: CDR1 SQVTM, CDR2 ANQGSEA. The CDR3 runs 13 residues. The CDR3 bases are TGCTGCGGGACCCGACAGGGGGCAGATACGCAGTATTTT. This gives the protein CCGTRQGADTQYF.

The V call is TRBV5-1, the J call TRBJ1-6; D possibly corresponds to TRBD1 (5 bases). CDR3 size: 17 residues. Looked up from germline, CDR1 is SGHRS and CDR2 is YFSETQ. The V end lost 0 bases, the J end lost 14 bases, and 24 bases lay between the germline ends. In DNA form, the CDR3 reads TGCGCCAGCAGCTTGGCGGGACCCGAAACGTTCCTTTCGGCCCTCCACTTT. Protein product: CASSLAGPETFLSALHF.

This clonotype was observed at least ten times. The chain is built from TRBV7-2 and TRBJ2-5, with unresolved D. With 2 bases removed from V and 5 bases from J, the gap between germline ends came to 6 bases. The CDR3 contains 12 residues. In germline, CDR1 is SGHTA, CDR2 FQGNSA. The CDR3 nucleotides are TGTGCCAGCAGCTTAAATGGGGAGACCCAGTACTTC. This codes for CASSLNGETQYF. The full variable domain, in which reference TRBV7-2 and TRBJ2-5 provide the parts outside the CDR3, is GAGVSQSPSNKVTEKGKDVELRCDPISGHTALYWYRQSLGQGLEFLIYFQGNSAPDKSGLPSDRFSAERTGGSVSTLTIQRTQQEDSAVYLCASSLNGETQYFGPGTRLLVL.

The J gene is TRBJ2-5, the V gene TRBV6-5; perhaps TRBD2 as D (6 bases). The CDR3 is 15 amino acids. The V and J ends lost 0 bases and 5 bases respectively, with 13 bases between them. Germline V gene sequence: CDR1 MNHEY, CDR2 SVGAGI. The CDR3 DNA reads TGTGCCAGCAGTTACTCGGGCGGGAATGGGGAGACCCAGTACTTC. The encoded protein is CASSYSGGNGETQYF.

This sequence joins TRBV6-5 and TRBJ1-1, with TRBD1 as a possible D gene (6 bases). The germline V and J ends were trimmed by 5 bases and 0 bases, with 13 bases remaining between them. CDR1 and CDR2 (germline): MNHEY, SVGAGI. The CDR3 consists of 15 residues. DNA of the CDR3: TGTGCCAGCAGTGTCCAGGGGCCTTTGAACACTGAAGCTTTCTTT. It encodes CASSVQGPLNTEAFF.

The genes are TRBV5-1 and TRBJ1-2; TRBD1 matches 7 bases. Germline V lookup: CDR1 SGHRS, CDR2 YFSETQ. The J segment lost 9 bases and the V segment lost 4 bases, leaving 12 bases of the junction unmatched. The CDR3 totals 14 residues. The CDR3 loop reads CASSTGTAMERYTF. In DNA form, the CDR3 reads TGCGCCAGCAGCACCGGGACAGCCATGGAACGCTACACCTTC. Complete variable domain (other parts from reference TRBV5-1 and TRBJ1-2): KAGVTQTPRYLIKTRGQQVTLSCSPISGHRSVSWYQQTPGQGLQFLFEYFSETQRNKGNFPGRFSGRQFSNSRSEMNVSTLELGDSALYLCASSTGTAMERYTFGSGTRLTVV.